The present T cell receptor (beta chain) was sequenced within a study of blood T cells in healthy people across ages. Findings of the study overall: Changes seen in expanded clonotypes were possibly confounded by donor CMV status left unknown.

Between the trimmed V and J ends, which lost 1 base and 12 bases, there was a span of 13 bases. The CDR3 runs to 12 residues. In germline, CDR1 is SEHNR, CDR2 FQNEAQ (reference sequence). Those donating, healthy Caucasian individuals from Russia, were aged roughly 6 to 95. Every donor provided roughly 9.1 milliliters of peripheral blood. Regarding this clonotype: Its matching antigen is unknown.

Together with a sample-barcoded 5' primer, a J-beta primer mix was included in a second PCR lasting about 7 to 12 cycles. A 12-random-nucleotide template-switch adaptor tagged each cDNA molecule. A single record per CDR3 protein comes from TCRdb applying MiXCR to the 5' RACE reads. The repertoire has over 1,500,000 distinct CDR3 sequences, 49% of them found once; the top ten carry around 2.1%. The receptor's source is a middle-aged woman in good health. Material for sequencing was blood. This chain joins TRBV7-9 and TRBJ2-7; D may be TRBD1 (5 bases). The CDR3 bases are TGTGCCAGCAGCTTAGAGGGGCGACTTCTGTACTTC. Translating gives CASSLEGRLLYF.